The sequence of this T cell receptor (beta chain) was determined in a study of Ad26.COV2.S vaccination and SARS-CoV-2 variants. Study-level points and caveats: It was vaccine recipients, not placebo recipients, who had the higher spike-specific TCR breadth.

Germline CDR1 and CDR2: SGHAT and FQNNGV. V lost 1 base, J lost 3 bases, and 15 bases lay in between. The CDR3 has 16 amino acids. The repertoire was sequenced with immunoSEQ multiplex PCR; TCRdb's copy has only in-frame clones and lacks some. The sample records about 350,000 clones, 90% to 95% being singletons. In regard to this clone: Its antigen is still unknown.

V gene TRBV11-2 combines with J gene TRBJ1-1; tentatively, D is TRBD1 (6 bases). Specimen: peripheral blood, collected after recovery from COVID-19. This clonotype was sampled from a human donor who had recovered from COVID-19. The CDR3 nucleotides read TGTGCCAGCAGCTTAGCTCTCTGGGGGGCTGACACTGAAGCTTTCTTT. Translating it yields CASSLALWGADTEAFF.